The present TCR beta chain was sequenced within a study of vaccination effects on CD4 cells after COVID-19. This clone was detected only once. Its target is unknown. Some clones are missing from TCRdb's copy, which holds only in-frame ones; the method was immunoSEQ multiplex PCR. This sample yields tens of thousands of clones, of which 65% to 80% are seen a single time; roughly 2.9% belongs to the top ten. The CDR3 has 14 residues. The trim removed 5 bases at V and 4 bases at J, leaving 4 bases unmatched. CDR1 is MRHNA and CDR2 is SNTAGT in the germline V gene. Under the ViraFEST assay, PBMC were stimulated with viral peptide pools so that antigen-specific CD4+ T cells expanded. Sequencing was performed afterwards. Investigators separated out CD4+ T cells once 10 days of culture had passed. Vaccine recipients lacked prior SARS-CoV-2 infection and had negative nucleocapsid antibodies.

This TCR was sampled from a human donor who received a COVID-19 vaccine. The chain combines TRBV6-4 with TRBJ1-2, with 10 bases that match TRBD1. The specimen comprised CD4+ T cells from PBMCs cultured with HCoV-NL63 spike peptides, sampled before COVID-19 vaccination. CDR3 coding DNA: TGTGCCAGCAGTCGGGACAGGGGAACCTATGGCTACACCTTC. The encoded protein is CASSRDRGTYGYTF.